These 23 T cell receptor beta chains were all obtained from the same sample, sequenced in a study of glioma-infiltrating T cells. The iRepertoire nested amplicon-rescue multiplex PCR amplified TCR alpha and beta CDR3s from RNA. A single record per CDR3 protein comes from TCRdb applying MiXCR to the multiplex PCR reads. This sample carries about 200,000 distinct CDR3 sequences, around 32% of them seen once, and the ten largest clones take around 20%. Specimen: glioma tissue, nonneoplastic brain tissue, or PBMCs (not recorded which). All receptors come from a human donor with low-grade glioma or glioblastoma, undergoing nonglioma brain surgery, or in good health (not recorded which).

The count of this clonotype is one. The chain carries TRBV3-1 and TRBJ1-1; D remains ambiguous. Germline V gene data show CDR1 as LGHDT and CDR2 as YNNKEL (reference sequence). V was shortened by 0 bases and J by 10 bases, with 9 bases between the two germline ends. The CDR3 sequence is 12 residues long. CDR3 DNA sequence: TGTGCCAGCAGCCAAGAGAAGGTGGGAGCTTTCTTT. Encoded protein: CASSQEKVGAFF.

To note about this clonotype: An end of the junction does not agree with germline; a read error may underlie this. The J gene is TRBJ1-5, the V gene TRBV27; no definite D call. The CDR3 extends over 15 amino acids. Germline assignment: CDR1 MNHEY and CDR2 SMNVEV (reference sequence). This CDR3 reads CASSTYWEGNQPQNF. For the CDR3, the DNA is TGTGCCAGCAGTACATACTGGGAAGGCAATCAGCCCCAGAATTTT.

About this clonotype itself: This clone may be a read error of a much larger clone one base away. DNA of the CDR3: TGTGCCAGCAGCCAAGTACAAACTGCGACTCACTACGAGCAGTACTTC. Translated, it gives CASSQVQTATHYEQYF. The genes are TRBV3-1 and TRBJ2-7; D remains ambiguous. In germline, CDR1 is LGHDT, CDR2 YNNKEL (reference sequence). V was trimmed by 1 base and J by 3 bases, leaving 16 bases between them. The CDR3 runs 16 residues.

This clonotype was picked up many times. The chain combines TRBV6-1 with TRBJ2-3; D gene ambiguous. Germline CDR1 is MNHNS and CDR2 is SASEGT. The CDR3 contains 13 residues. Trimming left V 7 bases short and J 2 bases short, with 10 bases between. The CDR3 here is CASTWADTDTQYF. Written as DNA, the CDR3 is TGTGCCAGCACGTGGGCGGACACAGATACGCAGTATTTT.

V gene TRBV5-6 combines with J gene TRBJ1-5; no firm D call. V shed 4 bases and J shed 4 bases, with 12 bases lying between them. The germline V gene encodes CDR1 SGHDT and CDR2 YYEEEE. This CDR3 region has 14 residues. CDR3 protein: CASSPNGRNQPQHF. CDR3 coding DNA: TGTGCCAGCAGCCCGAACGGCAGAAATCAGCCCCAGCATTTT.

This chain uses TRBV4-1 with TRBJ1-5; a possible D gene is TRBD1 (6 bases). The CDR3 is 16 residues long. With 3 bases removed from V and 2 bases from J, the gap between germline ends came to 14 bases. Germline V gene lookup returns CDR1 MGHRA and CDR2 YSYEKL. This CDR3 reads CASSQRGILGNQPQHF. The DNA for the CDR3 is TGCGCCAGCAGCCAGAGGGGGATACTTGGCAATCAGCCCCAGCATTTT.

CDR3 in amino acids: CASSLVSGCTDTQYF. CDR3 sequence (DNA): TGTGCCAGCAGCTTAGTATCTGGGTGCACAGATACGCAGTATTTT. The gene calls are TRBV7-9 and TRBJ2-3, with no clear D. Trimming removed 1 base at V and 1 base at J, with 9 bases between. Germline CDR1 SEHNR, CDR2 FQNEAQ (reference sequence). The CDR3 consists of 15 residues. Full variable domain (missing parts from reference TRBV7-9 and TRBJ2-3): DTGVSQNPRHKITKRGQNVTFRCDPISEHNRLYWYRQTLGQGPEFLTYFQNEAQLEKSRLLSDRFSAERPKGSFSTLEIQRTEQGDSAMYLCASSLVSGCTDTQYFGPGTRLTVL.

This clonotype has only a few counts. A single base separates this from a much larger clone, so it may be a read error. The chain is built from TRBV27 and TRBJ2-1; no definite D call. The CDR3 runs to 13 residues. V dropped 6 bases and J dropped 5 bases, with 11 bases sitting between them. The germline V gene has CDR1 MNHEY and CDR2 SMNVEV (reference sequence). This CDR3 reads CASSLSAHNEQFF. CDR3 DNA sequence: TGTGCCAGCAGCCTTTCGGCCCACAATGAGCAGTTCTTC.

With respect to this clonotype: Just one base apart from a much larger clone, this may be a read error. The genes are TRBV7-2 and TRBJ2-5; unclear D gene. Per the germline V gene, CDR1 is SGHTA and CDR2 is FQGNSA. This CDR3 comprises 16 residues. The CDR3 is CASSLGLGQSQENQYF. The CDR3 nucleotides are TGTGCCAGCAGCTTAGGGTTAGGGCAGAGCCAAGAGAACCAGTACTTC.

This clonotype was seen just once. The V gene is TRBV5-1, the J gene TRBJ2-7; 11 bases agree with TRBD2. The germline gives CDR1 SGHRS, CDR2 YFSETQ. The CDR3 totals 15 residues. V dropped 1 base and J dropped 5; count of bases not matched to a gene: 5. The CDR3 DNA sequence: TGCGCCAGCAGCTTGCTAGCGGGAGGTTCCAACGAGCAGTACTTC. Its protein is CASSLLAGGSNEQYF.

Ten or more counts support this clonotype. The J gene is TRBJ2-1, the V gene TRBV7-9, with 11 bases fitting TRBD2. This CDR3 is built from 13 residues. From germline, CDR1 is SEHNR and CDR2 FQNEAQ (reference sequence). V lost 7 bases and J lost 9; bases outside the gene matches: 5. CDR3 in amino acids: CASTSSGRLEQFF. The CDR3 region has the DNA TGTGCCAGCACCTCTAGCGGGAGGCTTGAGCAGTTCTTC.

This clonotype occurred many times. The genes are TRBV5-6 and TRBJ1-2; D is unclear. Germline CDR1 reads SGHDT; CDR2 reads YYEEEE. Trimming removed 5 bases from V and 1 base from J, with 3 bases in between. This CDR3 region has 11 residues. The CDR3 coding sequence is TGTGCCAGCAGAATTAACTATGGCTACACCTTC. The encoded protein is CASRINYGYTF.

This clonotype has ten or more counts. This sequence joins TRBV6-1 and TRBJ2-5, with D perhaps matching TRBD2 (6 bases). The CDR3 length is 17 residues. Looked up from germline, CDR1 is MNHNS and CDR2 is SASEGT. Trimming removed 3 bases at V and 5 bases at J, with 22 bases between. In DNA form, the CDR3 reads TGTGCCAGCAGTGAGAGGGACTTCGGGGCACGGGCGGAGACCCAGTACTTC. Residues: CASSERDFGARAETQYF.

This clonotype was detected ten times or more. The gene calls are TRBV18 and TRBJ1-6; D is ambiguous. In germline, CDR1 is KGHSH, CDR2 LQKENI. Trimming removed 1 base from V and 7 bases from J, with 8 bases in between. This CDR3 region has 14 residues. This CDR3 reads CASSPQGGNSPLHF. DNA of the CDR3: TGTGCCAGCTCACCACAGGGCGGAAATTCACCCCTCCACTTT.

For this clonotype: This could be a read error, since a much larger clone is one nucleotide away. The chain joins TRBV5-1 to TRBJ2-7, with 9 bases fitting TRBD2. This CDR3 has 15 amino acids. Per the germline V gene, CDR1 is SGHRS and CDR2 is YFSETQ. CDR3 sequence reads: CTSSFLPSGIYEQYF. The CDR3 bases are TGCACCAGCAGCTTTCTCCCTAGCGGGATCTACGAGCAGTACTTC.

This clonotype was seen only a few times. The chain couples TRBV29-1 to TRBJ2-6; D gene unclear. V lost 2 bases and J 5 bases, leaving 13 bases between the germline ends. Germline assignment: CDR1 SQVTM and CDR2 ANQGSEA. The CDR3 extends over 15 amino acids. The CDR3 loop reads CSVELRATWANVLTF. Here the CDR3 DNA reads TGCAGCGTTGAATTACGAGCAACTTGGGCCAACGTCCTGACTTTC.

This clonotype was recorded many times. The chain recombines TRBV3-1 with TRBJ2-7; D uncertain. Trimming removed 0 bases at V and 4 bases at J, with 16 bases between. The CDR3 is made up of 16 amino acids. Per the germline V gene, CDR1 is LGHDT and CDR2 is YNNKEL (reference sequence). Written as DNA, the CDR3 is TGTGCCAGCAGCCAAGATCTGGTATCGAGTAGTTACGAGCAGTACTTC. It codes for CASSQDLVSSSYEQYF.

This chain connects TRBV29-1 to TRBJ2-1; D possibly corresponds to TRBD2 (5 bases). Germline assignment: CDR1 SQVTM and CDR2 ANQGSEA. Trimming removed 8 bases from V and 4 bases from J, with 15 bases in between. CDR3 length: 13 residues. The CDR3 sequence: CSHDYSGYNEQFF. The CDR3 region has the DNA TGCAGCCATGACTACAGCGGATACAATGAGCAGTTCTTC.

J is TRBJ2-7 and V is TRBV7-2; either TRBD1 or TRBD2 may supply D (5 bases each). The CDR3 runs 17 residues. V lost 5 bases and J lost 0, with 20 bases in between. The germline V gene encodes CDR1 SGHTA and CDR2 FQGNSA. The CDR3 DNA reads as TGTGCCAGCAGCATAGGGACCGTTCTCCGGAGCTCCTACGAGCAGTACTTC. This codes for CASSIGTVLRSSYEQYF.

This clonotype was seen repeatedly, ten times or more. The chain has TRBV12-3 or TRBV12-4 and TRBJ1-1, with 7 bases fitting TRBD1. J lost 1 base, V lost 7 bases, and 9 bases had no gene match. The CDR3 sequence is 15 residues long. CDR3 amino acids: CASTDRESGNTEAFF. The CDR3 DNA is TGTGCCAGCACCGACAGGGAGTCTGGGAACACTGAAGCTTTCTTT.

Note on this clonotype: A much more abundant neighbour one base away suggests this may be a read error. This chain connects TRBV4-2 to TRBJ2-1; maybe TRBD2 (6 bases). CDR1 LGHNA and CDR2 YNFKEQ come from the germline V gene. The length of the CDR3 is 16 residues. V lost 4 bases and J 0 bases, leaving 13 bases between the germline ends. CDR3 region: CASSLVAESSYNEQFF. The CDR3 DNA follows: TGTGCCAGCAGCCTAGTAGCGGAGAGCTCCTACAATGAGCAGTTCTTC.

This clonotype appeared a few times. One base away lies a much larger clone, so this may be a sequencing read error. The gene calls are TRBV2 and TRBJ2-7, with D maybe TRBD1 (5 bases). The V gene lost 3 bases and the J gene lost 3 bases, with 12 bases spanning the gap. The germline V gene encodes CDR1 SNHLY and CDR2 FYNNEI. The CDR3 runs to 14 residues. As DNA, the CDR3 is TGTGCCAGCAGTGAGCAGGGATCAAACTACGAGCAGTACTTC. It yields the protein CASSEQGSNYEQYF.

This clonotype was seen many times. The V gene is TRBV12-3 or TRBV12-4, the J gene TRBJ2-3, with 9 nucleotides matching TRBD2. There are 16 residues in the CDR3. Germline trimming cut 7 bases from V and 2 bases from J; bases unmatched to any gene: 10. CDR3 residues: CASTYLAGGTTDTQYF. As DNA, the CDR3 is TGTGCCAGCACCTATCTGGCGGGAGGGACCACAGATACGCAGTATTTT.